The present TCR beta chain was sequenced within a study of circulating and synovial CD4+ cells in juvenile arthritis. Sequenced by immunoSEQ multiplex PCR; TCRdb stores in-frame clones only, minus some. This table has 35,000 or so clones, 90% to 95% appearing once. A remark on this clone: Its target is not known.

Overall study findings and caveats: Some such blood samples were as oligoclonal as synovium.

The clonotype comes from a human donor with juvenile idiopathic arthritis. The sample was CD4+ T cells from blood.

The CDR3 region has the DNA TGTGCCAGCAGCCCCGACAGGGTAAGAAATCAGCCCCAGCATTTT. Translating it yields CASSPDRVRNQPQHF. The V and J genes are TRBV7-2 and TRBJ1-5; TRBD1 aligns across 7 bases. CDR3 size: 15 residues. V lost 5 bases and J lost 4; bases outside the gene matches: 8. CDR1 and CDR2 (germline): SGHTA, FQGNSA. The full variable domain, in which reference TRBV7-2 and TRBJ1-5 provide the parts outside the CDR3, is GAGVSQSPSNKVTEKGKDVELRCDPISGHTALYWYRQSLGQGLEFLIYFQGNSAPDKSGLPSDRFSAERTGGSVSTLTIQRTQQEDSAVYLCASSPDRVRNQPQHFGDGTRLSIL.